Listed below are T cell receptor beta chains from one sample, sequenced in a study of PD-1 blockade in classical Hodgkin lymphoma. Generated by immunoSEQ multiplex PCR, the TCRdb table keeps only in-frame clones and is missing some. The data contain over 35,000 clones, 60% to 85% of them singletons. Sequenced here: peripheral blood mononuclear cells (PBMCs), sampled at baseline. The receptors derive from a human donor with classical Hodgkin lymphoma. The CDR3 runs from the conserved cysteine through the conserved F or W. The D gene is left open where the match is weak. The size entry is marked missing in some rows and otherwise reads once, few, many or a size class.

. . TRBJ2-5 TRBV18 CASSPPSLAETQYF TGTGCCAGCTCACCCCCTAGCCTAGCAGAGACCCAGTACTTC
. . TRBJ2-7 TRBV14 CASSQAWLSQYEQYF TGTGCCAGCAGCCAAGCCTGGTTATCGCAGTACGAGCAGTACTTC
once . TRBJ2-1 TRBV4-1 CASSQAGLGGSYNEQFF TGCGCCAGCAGCCAAGCTGGGCTGGGGGGCTCCTACAATGAGCAGTTCTTC
. . TRBJ1-5 TRBV2 CASSDRVTNNQPQHF TGTGCCAGCAGTGACCGGGTAACGAACAATCAGCCCCAGCATTTT
. . TRBJ1-5 TRBV7-2 CASSHDIGSNQPQHF TGTGCCAGCAGCCATGATATAGGAAGCAATCAGCCCCAGCATTTT
. . TRBJ2-1 TRBV5-1 CASSFSRQGSYNEQFF TGCGCCAGCAGCTTTTCTCGACAAGGGTCCTACAATGAGCAGTTCTTC
. . TRBJ2-1 TRBV28 CASSLRWNEQFF TGTGCCAGCAGTTTAAGGTGGAATGAGCAGTTCTTC
. . TRBJ1-1 TRBV6-7 CASSYYREGENTEAFF TGTGCCAGCAGTTACTACCGCGAAGGGGAGAACACTGAAGCTTTCTTT
few . TRBJ2-2 TRBV7-2 CASSLESTGELFF TGTGCCAGCAGCTTAGAGAGTACCGGGGAGCTGTTTTTT
. TRBD2 TRBJ2-2 TRBV7-9 CASSSTSGRNTGELFF TGTGCCAGCAGCTCCACTAGCGGGAGGAACACCGGGGAGCTGTTTTTT
. TRBD1 TRBJ1-5 TRBV6-6 CASSHGQGGQPQHF TGTGCCAGCAGTCATGGACAGGGTGGGCAGCCCCAGCATTTT
. . TRBJ2-2 TRBV7-9 CASSLSGALGELFF TGTGCCAGCAGCTTGTCGGGGGCCCTCGGGGAGCTGTTTTTT
. . TRBJ2-7 TRBV27 CASSSYEQYF TGTGCCAGCAGTTCCTACGAGCAGTACTTC
. . TRBJ1-2 TRBV4-3 CASSRGEGRAADGYTF TGCGCCAGCAGCCGGGGGGAAGGACGGGCAGCGGATGGCTACACCTTC
. . TRBJ2-1 TRBV21-1 CASTTLSPWGSYNEQFF TGTGCCAGCACAACCCTTTCCCCTTGGGGCTCCTACAATGAGCAGTTCTTC
. TRBD1 TRBJ2-7 TRBV9 CASSTLGTGAYEQYF TGTGCCAGCAGCACCCTCGGGACAGGCGCTTACGAGCAGTACTTC
few . TRBJ2-2 TRBV11-3 CASSLDDWRGNTGELFF TGTGCCAGCAGCTTAGATGACTGGCGGGGGAACACCGGGGAGCTGTTTTTT
. . TRBJ2-7 TRBV6-5 CASSYSIDRTKQYF TGTGCCAGCAGTTACTCGATCGACAGAACCAAGCAGTACTTC
. . TRBJ1-4 TRBV7-2 CASSLGIELFF TGTGCCAGCAGCTTAGGGATCGAACTGTTTTTT
many . TRBJ2-7 TRBV6-5 CASSYSLLPVYEQYF TGTGCCAGCAGTTACTCGCTCCTTCCTGTCTACGAGCAGTACTTC
medium-sized . TRBJ2-1 TRBV9 CASSVSPGLGNEQFF TGTGCCAGCAGCGTAAGCCCTGGACTTGGGAATGAGCAGTTCTTC
. TRBD2 TRBJ2-1 TRBV6-1 CASTIAGVEYNEQFF TGTGCCAGCACCATAGCGGGAGTTGAATACAATGAGCAGTTCTTC
. . TRBJ1-1 TRBV28 CASSQKGRGNEAFF TGTGCCAGCAGTCAGAAAGGGCGAGGGAATGAAGCTTTCTTT
medium-sized TRBD1 TRBJ1-4 TRBV14 CASSQDKRDRGEKLFF TGTGCCAGCAGCCAAGATAAACGGGACAGGGGTGAAAAACTGTTTTTT
. . TRBJ2-1 TRBV6-5 CASSPPRVDYNEQFF TGTGCCAGCAGCCCCCCCCGAGTAGACTACAATGAGCAGTTCTTC
. TRBD1 TRBJ1-2 TRBV9 CASSLEWDSRNYGYTF TGTGCCAGCAGCCTAGAATGGGACAGCCGAAACTATGGCTACACCTTC
. . TRBJ2-2 TRBV6-5 CASSSGTLNTGELFF TGTGCCAGCAGTTCCGGGACTTTGAACACCGGGGAGCTGTTTTTT
. . TRBJ1-5 TRBV4-1 CASSQTGIRDQHF TGCGCCAGCAGCCAAACAGGTATCAGGGATCAGCATTTT
few . TRBJ1-2 TRBV4-1 CASSQAAGSGYTF TGCGCCAGCAGCCAAGCCGCAGGGTCTGGCTACACCTTC
. . TRBJ1-4 TRBV2 CASSPWVSPGEKLFF TGTGCCAGCAGTCCTTGGGTTTCCCCGGGGGAAAAACTGTTTTTT
. TRBD2 TRBJ2-1 TRBV19 CASSILGTSGRRNEQFF TGTGCCAGTAGTATACTCGGGACTAGCGGGAGGAGAAATGAGCAGTTCTTC
. . TRBJ2-7 TRBV2 CASSEAGDSSYEQYF TGTGCCAGCAGTGAAGCGGGAGACAGCTCCTACGAGCAGTACTTC
medium-sized TRBD2 TRBJ2-7 TRBV7-6 CASSSGLAGSYEQYF TGTGCCAGCAGCTCGGGACTAGCGGGTTCCTACGAGCAGTACTTC
. . TRBJ2-5 TRBV5-1 CASSLDWTAYQETQYF TGCGCCAGCAGCTTGGACTGGACAGCTTACCAAGAGACCCAGTACTTC
. . TRBJ1-4 TRBV20-1 CSASPGEKLFF TGCAGTGCTAGCCCAGGGGAAAAACTGTTTTTT
. . TRBJ1-2 TRBV2 CASSETPNYGYTF TGTGCCAGCAGTGAAACACCTAACTATGGCTACACCTTC
. TRBD1 TRBJ2-5 TRBV2 CASSGTGDLSLTSQETQYF TGTGCCAGCAGTGGCACAGGGGACCTCTCGCTTACCTCCCAAGAGACCCAGTACTTC
. TRBD2 TRBJ2-1 TRBV27 CASSLRTSGRTEQFF TGTGCCAGCAGTTTAAGGACTAGCGGGAGGACTGAGCAGTTCTTC
. TRBD1 TRBJ1-4 TRBV5-1 CASRKQGATNEKLFF TGCGCCAGCCGCAAACAGGGGGCAACTAATGAAAAACTGTTTTTT
. . TRBJ1-4 TRBV7-9 CASSCRDIFEKLFF TGTGCCAGCAGCTGCCGGGACATCTTTGAAAAACTGTTTTTT
. . TRBJ1-2 TRBV30 CASGDGYTF TGTGCTTCAGGGGATGGCTACACCTTC